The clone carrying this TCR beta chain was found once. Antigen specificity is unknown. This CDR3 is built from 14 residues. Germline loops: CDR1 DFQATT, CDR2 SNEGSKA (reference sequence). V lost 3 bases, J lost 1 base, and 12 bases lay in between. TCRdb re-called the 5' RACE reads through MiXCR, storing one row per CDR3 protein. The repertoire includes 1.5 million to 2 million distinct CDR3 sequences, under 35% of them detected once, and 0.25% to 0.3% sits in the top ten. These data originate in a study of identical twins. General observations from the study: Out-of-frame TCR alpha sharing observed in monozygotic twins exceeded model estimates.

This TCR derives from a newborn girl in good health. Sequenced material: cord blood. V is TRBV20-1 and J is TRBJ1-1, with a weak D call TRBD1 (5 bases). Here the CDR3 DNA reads TGCAGTGCTAGGGTGGTTGGGGGGAACACTGAAGCTTTCTTT. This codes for CSARVVGGNTEAFF.